The 32 T cell receptor beta chains presented below share a single source sample, sequenced in a study of Tregs in tolerant kidney transplant recipients. TCRdb's copy holds only in-frame clones and misses some; the assay was immunoSEQ multiplex PCR. Among roughly 40,000 clones listed, nearly 97% were seen once. No antigens are known for them. The sequenced sample consisted of Tregs from blood cultured with allogeneic cells. The receptor set was obtained from a human donor in good health.

This rearrangement joins TRBV25-1 to TRBJ2-1; TRBD1 is a possible D gene (6 bases). CDR1 MGHDK and CDR2 SYGVNS come from the germline V gene. The V and J ends lost 2 bases and 4 bases respectively, with 9 bases between them. The CDR3 has 14 amino acids. The CDR3 DNA reads as TGTGCCAGCAGTGAAGGGGGCCATTACAATGAGCAGTTCTTC. It encodes CASSEGGHYNEQFF.

CDR3 in DNA: TGTGCCAGCAGTGAAATTTGGCTCTCTTATTCCTACAATGAGCAGTTCTTC. Translation gives CASSEIWLSYSYNEQFF. The gene calls are TRBV2 and TRBJ2-1; D is unresolved. CDR3 length: 17 amino acids. Germline values: CDR1 SNHLY, CDR2 FYNNEI. With 2 bases removed from V and 1 base from J, the gap between germline ends came to 15 bases.

This chain joins TRBV7-2 and TRBJ2-1; D gene uncertain. In germline, CDR1 is SGHTA, CDR2 FQGNSA. V was clipped by 3 bases and J by 7 bases, with 7 bases between them. The CDR3 runs to 12 residues. The CDR3 sequence: CASSFLTNEQFF. The DNA of the CDR3 is TGTGCCAGCAGCTTCCTAACGAATGAGCAGTTCTTC.

This clone has only one observation. Because the CDR3's place on the DNA is in doubt, the DNA is left out and the CDR3 is given as listed by TCRdb. The chain joins TRBV6-6 to TRBJ2-3. The germline CDR1 and CDR2 sequences are MNHNY and SVGAGI (reference sequence). The length of the CDR3 is 15 amino acids, counting both ends. CDR3 sequence: CASSSSWTSTDTQYF.

Here the CDR3 DNA reads TGTGCCAGCAGCCCCCAGGGGAGGACTGAAGCTTTCTTT. As protein: CASSPQGRTEAFF. V is TRBV4-2 and J is TRBJ1-1; D perhaps matches TRBD1 (6 bases). This CDR3 is built from 13 residues. V was clipped by 4 bases and J by 5 bases, with 11 bases between them. The germline CDR1 and CDR2 sequences are LGHNA and YNFKEQ.

The genes are TRBV5-1 and TRBJ2-3; possibly TRBD1 for D (5 bases). Per the germline V gene, CDR1 is SGHRS and CDR2 is YFSETQ. The CDR3 length is 16 residues. V lost 4 bases and J 2 bases, leaving 17 bases between the germline ends. CDR3 bases: TGCGCCAGCAGCCCCTCTCCTCAGGGTCTCACAGATACGCAGTATTTT. It codes for CASSPSPQGLTDTQYF. The whole variable domain, remainder taken from reference TRBV5-1 and TRBJ2-3, is KAGVTQTPRYLIKTRGQQVTLSCSPISGHRSVSWYQQTPGQGLQFLFEYFSETQRNKGNFPGRFSGRQFSNSRSEMNVSTLELGDSALYLCASSPSPQGLTDTQYFGPGTRLTVL.

This chain connects TRBV7-9 to TRBJ1-6, with 8 bases aligning to TRBD1. V was clipped by 5 bases and J by 7 bases; unmatched bases: 10. Germline V gene sequence: CDR1 SEHNR, CDR2 FQNEAQ (reference sequence). The CDR3 is 16 residues long. The CDR3 spells CASSDSRGLRNSPLHF. The CDR3, as DNA: TGTGCCAGCAGCGATAGCAGGGGGCTCAGGAATTCACCCCTCCACTTT.

CDR3 sequence: CASSFSGREHEQYF. CDR3 coding DNA: TGCGCCAGCAGCTTTAGCGGGAGGGAGCACGAGCAGTACTTC. V gene TRBV5-1 combines with J gene TRBJ2-7, with 11 bases lining up with TRBD2. Per the germline V gene, CDR1 is SGHRS and CDR2 is YFSETQ. This CDR3 is built from 14 residues. V was pared by 2 bases and J by 5 bases, with 3 bases of the junction left unmatched.

The V and J genes are TRBV9 and TRBJ2-1; TRBD1 or TRBD2 may be the D gene (5 bases each). Germline-derived CDR1 and CDR2 are SGDLS and YYNGEE. The V and J ends lost 3 bases and 9 bases respectively, with 16 bases between them. CDR3 length: 14 residues. CDR3: CASSARVGVGEQFF. CDR3 coding DNA: TGTGCCAGCAGCGCAAGAGTGGGGGTCGGTGAGCAGTTCTTC. Looking up the rest from reference TRBV9 and TRBJ2-1 gives the full variable domain: DSGVTQTPKHLITATGQRVTLRCSPRSGDLSVYWYQQSLDQGLQFLIQYYNGEERAKGNILERFSAQQFPDLHSELNLSSLELGDSALYFCASSARVGVGEQFFGPGTRLTVL.

This clone was recorded a few times. The CDR3 region has the DNA TGCGCCAGCAGCTTGGCGTCAATGACACAGGGGAGCCCCGGGGAGCTGTTTTTT. Its translation: CASSLASMTQGSPGELFF. The chain has TRBV5-1 and TRBJ2-2; 7 bases align to TRBD1. Germline V CDR1 and CDR2: SGHRS, YFSETQ. The CDR3 consists of 18 residues. Trimming cost V 0 bases and J 6 bases; bases outside gene matches: 14.

The rearrangement uses TRBV6-1 and TRBJ2-7; tentatively, D is TRBD2 (6 bases). The V gene's germline CDR1 is MNHNS and CDR2 SASEGT. This CDR3 has 12 amino acids. V gave up 8 bases and J gave up 7 bases, with 15 bases separating them. The CDR3 DNA reads as TGTGCCAGCGCCCGGGACTTTCAGGAGCAGTACTTC. It is translated as CASARDFQEQYF.

The genes are TRBV19 and TRBJ1-1; D is unclear. Germline-derived CDR1 and CDR2 are LNHDA and SQIVND (reference sequence). Trimming removed 7 bases from V and 5 bases from J, with 14 bases in between. CDR3 length: 13 residues. The CDR3 spells CASTALAGTEAFF. The CDR3 DNA reads as TGTGCCAGTACGGCTCTGGCGGGAACTGAAGCTTTCTTT.

The chain uses TRBV5-1 and TRBJ2-7; D is unresolved. Germline CDR1 is SGHRS and CDR2 is YFSETQ. Trimming shortened V by 2 bases and J by 3 bases, and 6 bases separated the two germline ends. The CDR3 has 12 amino acids. The CDR3 DNA reads as TGCGCCAGCAGCTTTGACGGCTACGAGCAGTACTTC. This translates into CASSFDGYEQYF.

The chain carries TRBV5-4 and TRBJ1-1; D is uncertain. Germline CDR1 is SGHNT and CDR2 is YYREEE (reference sequence). This CDR3 comprises 15 residues. V was trimmed by 4 bases and J by 6 bases, leaving 19 bases between them. CDR3 DNA: TGTGCCAGCAGCCTTTCTAACTCCAATCCGCCTGAAGCTTTCTTT. This gives the protein CASSLSNSNPPEAFF.

V gene TRBV4-2 combines with J gene TRBJ1-1; D gene unclear. Trimming cost V 3 bases and J 2 bases, with 13 bases left between them. The CDR3 sequence is 15 residues long. From germline, CDR1 is LGHNA and CDR2 YNFKEQ. For the CDR3, the DNA is TGTGCCAGCAGCCAGGACCTGGTACCCAACACTGAAGCTTTCTTT. This codes for CASSQDLVPNTEAFF.

This sequence joins TRBV5-1 and TRBJ2-2; TRBD1 matches at 12 bases. Germline V gene lookup returns CDR1 SGHRS and CDR2 YFSETQ. With 3 bases clipped from V and 5 bases from J, the junction kept 2 bases outside the gene matches. The CDR3 totals 15 residues. CDR3 protein: CASSWDRGRTGELFF. Written as DNA, the CDR3 is TGCGCCAGCAGCTGGGACAGGGGGCGAACCGGGGAGCTGTTTTTT.

As concerns this clone: At one end the junction does not follow the germline gene, possibly because of a read error. This chain joins TRBV7-7 and TRBJ2-7; TRBD1 might be the D (6 bases). This CDR3 comprises 14 residues. Germline V gene data show CDR1 as SSHAT and CDR2 as FNYEAQ (reference sequence). The CDR3 sequence is CASSTYRVTHEQYF. The CDR3 nucleotides are TGTGCTAGCAGCACATACAGGGTGACCCACGAGCAGTACTTC.

The chain carries TRBV4-2 and TRBJ1-5; D not certain. CDR3 length: 15 residues. Germline assignment: CDR1 LGHNA and CDR2 YNFKEQ. Trimming stripped 0 bases from V and 2 bases from J, with 8 bases between. The CDR3 bases are TGTGCCAGCAGCCAAGAACCGTGGGGCAATCAGCCCCAGCATTTT. Its protein product is CASSQEPWGNQPQHF.

V is TRBV5-1 and J is TRBJ1-4; 8 positions agree with TRBD1. The length of the CDR3 is 14 residues. CDR1 and CDR2 from the germline V gene are SGHRS and YFSETQ. With V trimmed by 4 bases and J by 8 bases, 7 bases remained unmatched. The CDR3 coding sequence is TGCGCCAGCAGCGCGGACAGGGCGGGGGAAAAACTGTTTTTT. It specifies CASSADRAGEKLFF.

The chain couples TRBV6-1 to TRBJ2-7, with TRBD2 identical over 12 bases. The germline gives CDR1 MNHNS, CDR2 SASEGT. The CDR3 covers 14 residues. Trimming removed 6 bases from V and 3 bases from J; junction bases left unmatched: 3. In DNA form, the CDR3 reads TGTGCCAGCAGAATGACTAGCGGGAGCTACGAGCAGTACTTC. This encodes CASRMTSGSYEQYF.

The chain employs TRBV5-1 and TRBJ1-4; 10 bases map to TRBD1. The germline V gene has CDR1 SGHRS and CDR2 YFSETQ. The CDR3 is 17 amino acids. The ends lost 1 base at V and 8 bases at J; junction bases unmatched: 11. The CDR3 spells CASSLWDRGSRVEKLFF. The CDR3 DNA reads TGCGCCAGCAGCTTGTGGGACAGGGGTTCGCGCGTGGAAAAACTGTTTTTT.

The chain has TRBV18 and TRBJ2-2; 10 bases agree with TRBD1. The CDR3 extends over 15 amino acids. Per the germline V gene, CDR1 is KGHSH and CDR2 is LQKENI. V was clipped by 4 bases and J by 4 bases; unmatched bases: 3. CDR3 DNA sequence: TGTGCCAGCTCACTTCGGACAGGGGGCACCGGGGAGCTGTTTTTT. Protein: CASSLRTGGTGELFF.

The chain uses TRBV12-2 and TRBJ2-3; the D segment call TRBD2 is taken from the table without a DNA check. TRBV12-2 counts as a pseudogene. This CDR3 is 16 amino acids long. The CDR3 bases are TGTGCAAGTCGCTTCGGACTAGCGGGAAGCACAGATACGCAGTATTTT. Its protein is CASRFGLAGSTDTQYF.

The V call is TRBV6-1, the J call TRBJ1-3; D is unclear. This CDR3 comprises 14 residues. Per germline, CDR1 MNHNS and CDR2 SASEGT. Trimming left V 7 bases short and J 0 bases short, with 10 bases between. CDR3 loop: CASTPVLSGNTIYF. DNA for the CDR3: TGTGCCAGCACCCCGGTCCTCTCTGGAAACACCATATATTTT.

The chain is built from TRBV10-2 and TRBJ1-1, with D hard to call. CDR3 length: 13 residues. CDR1 is WSHSY, CDR2 SAAADI, per germline. Trimming cost V 5 bases and J 11 bases, with 18 bases left between them. The CDR3, as DNA: TGCGCCAGCAGTCCCCCCGGACCTCATTGGGCTTTCTTT. It is translated as CASSPPGPHWAFF.

The chain employs TRBV4-1 and TRBJ2-1, with D possibly being TRBD1 (5 bases). The V end lost 1 base, the J end lost 5 bases, and 12 bases lay between the germline ends. Germline loops: CDR1 MGHRA, CDR2 YSYEKL. CDR3 size: 15 residues. CDR3 residues: CASSQGGLPNNEQFF. The DNA of the CDR3 is TGCGCCAGCAGCCAAGGGGGCCTACCCAACAATGAGCAGTTCTTC.

This clone showed up just once. The J gene is TRBJ1-1, the V gene TRBV12-5, with D perhaps TRBD1 (5 bases). This CDR3 has 13 residues. CDR1 is LGHNT and CDR2 is FRNRAP in the germline V gene. Trimming removed 6 bases at V and 1 base at J, with 9 bases between. The CDR3 region is CASGPGQNTEAFF. Here the CDR3 DNA reads TGTGCTAGTGGCCCCGGACAGAACACTGAAGCTTTCTTT.

The rearrangement links TRBV27 to TRBJ1-1; D possibly corresponds to TRBD1 (6 bases). Trimming removed 1 base at V and 7 bases at J, with 16 bases between. This CDR3 has 15 residues. Germline V lookup: CDR1 MNHEY, CDR2 SMNVEV (reference sequence). Here the CDR3 DNA reads TGTGCCAGCAGTTTATTTCGTGGACAGCGAATTGAAGCTTTCTTT. Translation gives CASSLFRGQRIEAFF.

This rearrangement joins TRBV7-6 to TRBJ1-1; possibly TRBD1 for D (5 bases). CDR3 length: 13 amino acids. Germline loops: CDR1 SGHVS, CDR2 FNYEAQ. The V end was cut by 5 bases, the J end by 8 bases, with 15 bases between. CDR3 DNA sequence: TGTGCCAGCAGCCGAACGGGACCGACAGAAGCTTTCTTT. It translates to CASSRTGPTEAFF.

J is TRBJ1-1 and V is TRBV4-1, with TRBD1 as a possible D gene (6 bases). In germline, CDR1 is MGHRA, CDR2 YSYEKL. Deletions cut 0 bases from V and 0 bases from J, with 14 bases between. This CDR3 contains 17 residues. The CDR3 protein is CASSQDPETGMNTEAFF. The CDR3 DNA sequence: TGCGCCAGCAGCCAAGATCCGGAGACAGGAATGAACACTGAAGCTTTCTTT.

The chain has TRBV5-1 and TRBJ1-4; D is perhaps TRBD1 (5 bases). Germline V gene lookup returns CDR1 SGHRS and CDR2 YFSETQ. V was shortened by 2 bases and J by 6 bases, with 8 bases between the two germline ends. CDR3 length equals 13 residues. The CDR3 nucleotides read TGCGCCAGCAGCTTAACGGGGGATGAAAAACTGTTTTTT. Residues: CASSLTGDEKLFF.

The rearrangement links TRBV10-3 to TRBJ2-4; the D is unclear. V lost 2 bases to trimming and J lost 6 bases, with 8 bases between them. The CDR3 runs to 13 residues. Germline CDR1 and CDR2: ENHRY and SYGVKD. CDR3 protein: CAISEIKGNIQYF. In DNA, the CDR3 is TGTGCCATCAGTGAGATTAAGGGAAACATTCAGTACTTC.